This T cell receptor beta chain originates from a study of cytomegalovirus exposure and HLA in healthy donors. Points from the study as a whole: Rare TCR sequences dominated, though some public TCRs recurred in many donors. Common viral pathogens seemed to be connected with several of the most significant clusters, according to a later analysis. Analysis was performed later, and it showed HLA-associated TCR beta chains to be more clonally expanded than equally common others.

PCR employed 60 Vbeta and 13 Jbeta primers. The method was immunoSEQ multiplex PCR; TCRdb's version includes in-frame clones alone and lacks a portion of them. Of more than 75,000 clones in the sample, about 68% were seen once. CDR3 length: 16 amino acids. V was clipped by 4 bases and J by 5 bases; unmatched bases: 3. Per germline, CDR1 SGHTA and CDR2 FQGNSA. This clone has only one observation. Its antigen remains unidentified. The sample holds other DNA sequences that translate to the same CDR3. Sequencing was carried out using PBMCs. The chain employs TRBV7-2 and TRBJ2-3; 16 nucleotides align to TRBD2. This clonotype was sampled from a man between 40 and 49 years old in good health and CMV-seropositive. This CDR3 is CASSYGTSGREDTQYF. The CDR3 DNA reads as TGTGCCAGCAGCTACGGGACTAGCGGGAGGGAAGATACGCAGTATTTT.